The clone carrying this TCR beta chain was observed a few times. The Seattle patients joined while their infection was active and were tracked longitudinally afterward. This entry is derived from a study of blood T cell repertoires in COVID-19. Looking at the study overall: Italy, Spain and the United States were the sources of the convalescent and acute COVID-19 samples. PBMCs, B-cell-depleted T cells, or T cells provided the cDNA or gDNA that made up the material.

Authors' methods: It was from reference gene primer amplification that nucleated cell counts were estimated. The method was immunoSEQ multiplex PCR; TCRdb's version includes in-frame clones alone and lacks a portion of them. V and J calls and clone size follow that table, whereas D and trimming were derived from the DNA. The sample holds about 52,000 clones, about four fifths seen once. Trimming took off 0 bases at V and 6 bases at J, with 11 bases between the two ends. CDR1 SGHAT and CDR2 FQDESV come from the germline V gene (reference sequence). This CDR3 is built from 14 residues. The chain is built from TRBV11-1 and TRBJ1-1; D gene unclear. Sequenced: peripheral blood. The TCR originated in a woman over 75 with COVID-19, enrolled during active disease. This CDR3 reads CASSLALGKSEAFF. The CDR3 DNA is TGTGCCAGCAGCTTAGCGCTGGGCAAATCTGAAGCTTTCTTT.